This T cell receptor (beta chain) is drawn from a study of cytomegalovirus exposure and HLA in healthy donors. General study results and limits: A later analysis reportedly found fewer N-insertions in an Asian-associated ancestry cluster than the approximately 700-donor mean.

The PCR had 60 Vbeta and 13 Jbeta primers. Data came from immunoSEQ multiplex PCR; TCRdb stores just in-frame clones and leaves some out. The table lists some 150,000 clones, 75% to 85% of them singletons, with roughly 10% in the top ten. V lost 6 bases and J 2 bases, leaving 14 bases between the germline ends. CDR3 size: 15 residues. Per the germline V gene, CDR1 is MNHEY and CDR2 is SVGAGI. There are a few counts of this clone. Its specificity is unknown. The sample taken for sequencing was PBMCs. This clonotype was sampled from a man aged 50-60 years in good health and CMV-seropositive. This rearrangement joins TRBV6-5 to TRBJ1-3; a weak D match, TRBD1 (6 bases). The CDR3 region has the DNA TGTGCCAGCAGACCCGGACAGACTACTGGAAACACCATATATTTT. Translated: CASRPGQTTGNTIYF.